Sequencing of this TCR beta chain was carried out in a study of regulatory T cells in long-lasting Graves disease. Overall study context: Newly diagnosed Graves' patients took antithyroid drugs under 3 months.

Trimming took 4 bases from V and 2 from J; bases not matched to a gene: 7. Per germline, CDR1 KGHDR and CDR2 SFDVKD. This CDR3 spans 16 amino acids. The TCR beta library used iRepertoire HTBI primers with Arm-PCR amplification of CDR3. Original processing methods: Identification yielded 62 TRBV and 14 TRBJ segments across samples. Using its own MiXCR run on the multiplex PCR reads, TCRdb lists one record per CDR3 protein. For this entry, the V and J calls and clone size follow TCRdb and not the study's own pipeline. The sample yields about 200,000 distinct CDR3 sequences, 15% to 20% seen once. Time point noted: newly diagnosed GD, antithyroid drugs for less than 3 months. PBMC RNA was the source of the TCR library.

This chain joins TRBV24-1 and TRBJ2-5; TRBD1 aligns across 9 bases. The starting material was peripheral blood mononuclear cells (PBMCs), obtained at new diagnosis, from a patient treated with antithyroid drugs. The TCR comes from a female donor with Graves disease. The CDR3 loop reads CATSDAGTGSQETQYF. The CDR3 nucleotides read TGTGCCACCAGTGACGCCGGGACAGGGTCTCAAGAGACCCAGTACTTC.